This TCR beta chain is drawn from a study of blood T cell repertoires in COVID-19. Study details: There were acute and convalescent COVID-19 samples, and they came from the United States, Italy and Spain. PBMCs, B-cell-depleted T cells, or T cells were the source of the cDNA or gDNA that made up the material.

V was cut by 1 base and J by 2 bases, with 9 bases left in between. Germline CDR1 and CDR2: SGHAT and FQNNGV. The CDR3 runs 14 residues. This clone was seen at least ten times. Authors' analysis steps: Amplification from reference gene primers served as the basis for estimated nucleated cell counts. Sequencing was performed with immunoSEQ multiplex PCR; in TCRdb, only in-frame clones are kept and a portion is missing. For V, J and clone size, that table is used; D and trimming come from the DNA. The data show 250,000 to 400,000 clones, with about 91% seen just once and 1.5% to 2% held by the top ten. The receptor was derived from a woman aged 30 to 39 with COVID-19, enrolled during active disease. Sequences were obtained from peripheral blood. This chain links TRBV11-2 with TRBJ2-7; D is possibly TRBD1 (5 bases). The CDR3 is CASSLGQGPYEQYF. The DNA for the CDR3 is TGTGCCAGCAGCTTAGGGCAGGGCCCCTACGAGCAGTACTTC.